The source of this TCR beta chain is a study of blood T cell repertoires in COVID-19. TCRdb's table, derived via immunoSEQ multiplex PCR, lists solely in-frame clones and lacks some. The sample lists about 180,000 clones, approximately 80% occurring once. Recruited during active infection, patients (from Seattle) were subsequently followed longitudinally. This clone appeared a single time. Germline V gene lookup returns CDR1 MNHNS and CDR2 SASEGT. V lost 2 bases, J lost 4 bases, and 17 bases lay in between. This CDR3 contains 16 residues. The sequence came from a woman aged 40 to 50 with COVID-19, enrolled during active disease. Input material: peripheral blood. This chain joins TRBV6-1 and TRBJ1-1; weak D call: TRBD1 (5 bases). In DNA form, the CDR3 reads TGTGCCAGCAGTGAACCGATCACAGGAAATCGCACTGAAGCTTTCTTT. Amino acid sequence: CASSEPITGNRTEAFF.